Below, 3 T cell receptor beta chains from the same sample are listed, as sequenced in a study of graft-versus-host responses after intestinal transplantation. No antigen has been identified for these receptors. Produced via immunoSEQ multiplex PCR; TCRdb's table is partial and in-frame only. The sample yields 100,000 or so clones, around 93% seen once. The sequences come from unstimulated CD8+ T cells sorted from spleen or lymph node cells, collected before intestinal transplant. The source of these receptors is a human donor who received an intestinal transplant.

The chain joins TRBV18 to TRBJ2-1; TRBD1 agrees at 11 bases. V trimming: 3 bases; J trimming: 6 bases; junction bases outside the gene matches: 7. This CDR3 is 16 amino acids long. CDR1 is KGHSH and CDR2 is LQKENI in the germline V gene. CDR3 region: CASSPWGTGGPNEQFF. The CDR3 DNA follows: TGTGCCAGCTCACCGTGGGGGACAGGGGGGCCCAATGAGCAGTTCTTC.

The rearrangement uses TRBV7-8 and TRBJ2-5; D ambiguous. Germline CDR1 and CDR2: SGHVS and FQNEAQ. V lost 4 bases and J lost 4, with 4 bases in between. The CDR3 runs to 11 residues. CDR3 amino acids: CASSYTETQYF. CDR3 DNA sequence: TGTGCCAGCAGCTACACAGAGACCCAGTACTTC.

The rearrangement joins TRBV7-6 to TRBJ2-7; 9 positions match TRBD1. Losses at the gene ends were 2 bases for V and 5 bases for J; bases not matched to a gene: 7. The length of the CDR3 is 15 residues. CDR1 is SGHVS, CDR2 FNYEAQ, per germline. The CDR3: CASSLTGTGRNEQYF. Here the CDR3 DNA reads TGTGCCAGCAGCTTAACCGGGACAGGGAGGAACGAGCAGTACTTC.